This T cell receptor (beta chain) is drawn from a study of vaccination and CD4 T cells after COVID-19. Sequence data for DNA of cultured CD4+ T cells were generated by the Oncomine TCR Beta short-read assay. TCRdb recomputed calls from the PCR reads with MiXCR, one row per CDR3 protein. The table lists 15,000 to 20,000 distinct CDR3 sequences, roughly half of them singletons. The germline V gene has CDR1 DFQATT and CDR2 SNEGSKA (reference sequence). This CDR3 has 14 residues. Trimming removed 0 bases from V and 3 bases from J, with 9 bases in between. As concerns this clonotype: Its target is unknown.

Treatment given: roughly ten-day PBMC culture with coronavirus spike peptide pools or control peptides (ViraFEST assay). The sequence was obtained from a human donor who had recovered from COVID-19. The sample here was CD4+ T cells from blood, cultured in vitro, taken before SARS-CoV-2 vaccination. This rearrangement joins TRBV20-1 to TRBJ1-3; D is ambiguous. The CDR3 DNA follows: TGCAGTGCTAGAGATCAGACAAGTGGAAACACCATATATTTT. It yields the protein CSARDQTSGNTIYF.